The TCR beta chain described here comes from a study of CD8 T cells in Susac syndrome. The J segment lost 3 bases and the V segment lost 5 bases, leaving 6 bases of the junction unmatched. The CDR3 loop spans 15 amino acids. Germline V gene sequence: CDR1 MNHEY, CDR2 SVGAGI. Random-hexamer reverse transcription was applied to about 0.5 to 1 ug RNA. TCRdb fed the immunoSEQ multiplex PCR reads into MiXCR, producing one record per CDR3 protein. The sample has 130,000 or so distinct CDR3 sequences; around 96% are singletons. CD8+ and CD4+ T cells from blood underwent TCR beta sequencing, which was carried out in a high-throughput format.

The material sequenced was CD4+ T cells from PBMCs. This chain connects TRBV6-5 to TRBJ1-5, with 8 bases lining up with TRBD1. This receptor was obtained from a human donor with multiple sclerosis. CDR3 sequence: CASSPVRGPNQPQHF. CDR3 DNA sequence: TGTGCCAGCAGTCCCGTCAGGGGGCCCAATCAGCCCCAGCATTTT.